The clone carrying this T cell receptor (beta chain) was observed a single time. The assay was immunoSEQ multiplex PCR, and TCRdb's table has in-frame clones only and misses some. The table shows fewer than 300,000 clones, with around 86% occurring only once. The source of the sample is a study of blood T cell repertoires in COVID-19. As for the study in general: Both acute and convalescent COVID-19 samples were obtained from the United States, Italy and Spain.

Unmatched junction bases numbered 9, after V lost 7 bases and J lost 5 bases. CDR3 length: 14 amino acids. Germline lookup yields CDR1 MNHEY and CDR2 SVGAGI. Seattle enrolled patients during active infection and tracked them longitudinally. This TCR was sampled from a man over 45 with COVID-19, enrolled during active disease. The chain couples TRBV6-5 to TRBJ2-5; 8 bases match TRBD1. Sequencing used peripheral blood. The CDR3 is CASKLQGAGETQYF. In DNA form, the CDR3 reads TGTGCCAGCAAACTCCAGGGGGCAGGCGAGACCCAGTACTTC.